This is a list of T cell receptor beta chains from one sample in a study of naive and memory T cell subsets. TCRdb recomputed calls from the 5' RACE reads with MiXCR, one row per CDR3 protein. In the table there are approximately 52,000 distinct CDR3 sequences, roughly 4.7% of which are singletons. The receptor source for this set is a female donor in good health. Both conserved end residues are part of each CDR3. D genes are given only for firm matches. The size entry is marked missing in some rows and otherwise reads once, few, many or a size class.

j_call clone_size v_call d_call cdr3_aa cdr3_nt
TRBJ2-5 many TRBV5-1 NA CASSLAGLSGETQYF TGCGCCAGCAGCTTGGCCGGGCTATCGGGGGAGACCCAGTACTTC
TRBJ2-1 many TRBV9 TRBD2 CASSVELAGGYNEQFF TGTGCCAGCAGCGTAGAGCTAGCGGGAGGCTACAATGAGCAGTTCTTC
TRBJ2-3 many TRBV19 TRBD2 CASKPGLASTDTQYF TGTGCCAGTAAACCGGGACTAGCGAGCACAGATACGCAGTATTTT
TRBJ2-4 NA TRBV14 NA CASSQDHLGLAKNIQYF TGTGCCAGCAGCCAAGATCACCTTGGTCTAGCCAAAAACATTCAGTACTTC
TRBJ2-2 many TRBV27 TRBD1 CASSRQPGQSTGELFF TGTGCCAGCAGTCGCCAACCGGGACAGAGCACCGGGGAGCTGTTTTTT
TRBJ2-7 many TRBV7-2 NA CASSPFFGYYEQYF TGTGCCAGCAGCCCCTTCTTTGGATACTACGAGCAGTACTTC
TRBJ2-7 many TRBV3-1 NA CASSTIPGQAYEQYF TGTGCCAGCAGCACAATACCCGGACAAGCCTACGAGCAGTACTTC
TRBJ1-4 many TRBV30 NA CAWSIFGTSDSDEKLFF TGTGCCTGGAGTATCTTCGGGACATCCGATTCTGATGAAAAACTGTTTTTT
TRBJ2-1 many TRBV6-1 TRBD2 CASSDVAGGYNEQFF TGTGCCAGCAGTGATGTAGCGGGAGGCTACAATGAGCAGTTCTTC
TRBJ2-5 few TRBV19 NA CASSTGAVETQYF TGTGCCAGTAGTACAGGGGCTGTGGAGACCCAGTACTTC
TRBJ1-1 few TRBV19 NA CASSIVHGAEAFF TGTGCCAGTAGTATAGTTCATGGGGCTGAAGCTTTCTTT
TRBJ2-1 many TRBV12-5 NA CASGLTPDGSSYNEQFF TGTGCTAGTGGCTTGACTCCGGACGGGAGCTCCTACAATGAGCAGTTCTTC
TRBJ1-2 many TRBV30 TRBD1 CAWSSTRGRYYTF TGTGCCTGGAGCTCAACGAGGGGGCGGTACTACACCTTC
TRBJ2-5 many TRBV6-2/TRBV6-3 TRBD2 CASSYGLAVRTQYF TGTGCCAGCAGTTACGGACTAGCGGTACGCACCCAGTACTTC
TRBJ2-5 many TRBV9 TRBD2 CASSARLAHQDEETQYF TGTGCCAGCAGCGCCCGACTAGCCCATCAGGACGAAGAGACCCAGTACTTC
TRBJ2-1 many TRBV5-4 TRBD2 CASSWTSGHNEQFF TGTGCCAGCAGCTGGACTAGCGGACACAATGAGCAGTTCTTC
TRBJ1-1 many TRBV5-1 TRBD1 CASSRTGGAAGTEAFF TGCGCCAGCAGCAGAACAGGGGGCGCGGCAGGCACTGAAGCTTTCTTT
TRBJ2-7 NA TRBV28 NA CASSLGAFYEQYF TGTGCCAGCAGTTTGGGCGCCTTCTACGAGCAGTACTTC
TRBJ1-2 many TRBV7-2 NA CASSMAQYGYTF TGTGCCAGCAGCATGGCACAATATGGCTACACCTTC
TRBJ2-5 many TRBV4-1 NA CASSQAGTIQETQYF TGCGCCAGCAGCCAAGCCGGGACAATTCAAGAGACCCAGTACTTC
TRBJ2-5 many TRBV6-4 NA CASSDTPEETQYF TGTGCCAGCAGTGACACGCCTGAGGAGACCCAGTACTTC
TRBJ2-3 many TRBV7-8 TRBD2 CASSALGTSGGTDTQYF TGTGCCAGCAGCGCCCTCGGGACTAGCGGGGGCACAGATACGCAGTATTTT
TRBJ1-1 many TRBV12-5 TRBD1 CASGLGPGQGNTEAFF TGTGCTAGTGGTTTGGGACCGGGACAGGGTAACACTGAAGCTTTCTTT
TRBJ1-2 many TRBV28 NA CATRGGANYGYTF TGTGCCACCCGGGGAGGAGCTAACTATGGCTACACCTTC
TRBJ1-2 many TRBV7-9 TRBD1 CASTDRENGYTF TGTGCCAGCACGGACAGGGAGAATGGCTACACCTTC
TRBJ2-3 few TRBV6-6 TRBD2 CASSHWTSGSQDTQYF TGTGCCAGCAGTCACTGGACTAGCGGGAGTCAAGATACGCAGTATTTT
TRBJ1-1 many TRBV6-5 NA CASSYGGGDAFF TGTGCCAGCAGTTACGGGGGGGGGGATGCTTTCTTT
TRBJ2-3 NA TRBV5-1 NA CASSLSADTQYF TGCGCCAGCAGCCTGAGCGCAGATACGCAGTATTTT
TRBJ2-3 many TRBV6-5 TRBD2 CASSSTPSASLAGFTDTQYF TGTGCCAGCAGTTCCACCCCTTCTGCGAGCCTAGCGGGATTCACAGATACGCAGTATTTT
TRBJ2-4 many TRBV10-2 TRBD2 CASGSRTSGKKNIQYF TGCGCCAGCGGCTCACGGACTAGCGGGAAAAAAAACATTCAGTACTTC
TRBJ1-3 many TRBV28 NA CASRTGVSGNTIYF TGTGCCAGCAGGACTGGGGTCTCTGGAAACACCATATATTTT
TRBJ1-2 many TRBV12-3/TRBV12-4 NA CASSLAQFNYGYTF TGTGCCAGCAGTTTGGCGCAGTTTAACTATGGCTACACCTTC
TRBJ2-7 many TRBV6-1 NA CASSEAAAYEQYF TGTGCCAGCAGTGAAGCGGCGGCCTACGAGCAGTACTTC
TRBJ2-2 many TRBV6-1 NA CASSEAFGRYTGELFF TGTGCCAGCAGTGAAGCGTTCGGCAGATACACCGGGGAGCTGTTTTTT
TRBJ2-1 many TRBV4-1 TRBD2 CASSPRLLAGGPSEQFF TGCGCCAGCAGCCCCAGGTTATTAGCGGGAGGGCCAAGTGAGCAGTTCTTC
TRBJ1-2 few TRBV6-1 TRBD1 CASSELTRDRGNYGYTF TGTGCCAGCAGTGAATTAACACGGGACAGGGGCAATTATGGCTACACCTTC
TRBJ1-1 many TRBV5-1 NA CASSQDSPNTEAFF TGCGCCAGCAGCCAGGACAGCCCGAACACTGAAGCTTTCTTT
TRBJ2-1 many TRBV6-2/TRBV6-3 TRBD2 CASTPGGGEQFF TGTGCCAGCACCCCGGGGGGGGGTGAGCAGTTCTTC
TRBJ2-7 NA TRBV28 NA CASSPAGDYEQYF TGTGCCAGCAGCCCCGCCGGGGACTACGAGCAGTACTTC
TRBJ2-7 few TRBV6-6 TRBD2 CASSSTSGRAGRYEQYF TGTGCCAGCAGTTCCACTAGCGGGAGGGCCGGTCGTTACGAGCAGTACTTC
TRBJ2-1 many TRBV15 TRBD2 CATSRGGGRRNNEQFF TGTGCCACCAGCAGAGGGGGCGGGAGAAGGAACAATGAGCAGTTCTTC
TRBJ2-5 many TRBV11-1 TRBD2 CASSSPGTGGETQYF TGTGCCAGCAGCTCTCCCGGGACCGGGGGGGAGACCCAGTACTTC
TRBJ1-1 many TRBV30 NA CAWKEQTGAFF TGTGCCTGGAAAGAACAGACGGGAGCTTTCTTT
TRBJ2-3 few TRBV25-1 NA CASSETPRPRGLTF TGTGCCAGCAGTGAAACCCCTCGACCTCGGGGGTTGACTTTT
TRBJ1-1 many TRBV20-1 NA CRVTGGANTEAFF TGCAGGGTCACCGGGGGGGCGAACACTGAAGCTTTCTTT
TRBJ2-7 many TRBV20-1 NA CSARQGVYEQYF TGCAGTGCTAGACAGGGAGTCTACGAGCAGTACTTC
TRBJ2-3 many TRBV6-2/TRBV6-3 TRBD2 CASSRLAGTDTQYF TGTGCCAGCAGTCGACTAGCGGGGACAGATACGCAGTATTTT
TRBJ1-6 many TRBV28 NA CASSLSARNSPLHF TGTGCCAGCAGTTTATCCGCCAGAAATTCACCCCTCCACTTT
TRBJ2-1 many TRBV28 NA CASSPRPTYNEQFF TGTGCCAGCAGTCCACGCCCTACCTACAATGAGCAGTTCTTC
TRBJ1-6 many TRBV12-3/TRBV12-4 NA CASSRGDGGLSPLHF TGTGCCAGCAGCCGTGGGGACGGGGGGTTGTCACCCCTCCACTTT
TRBJ2-1 many TRBV7-2 TRBD2 CAGEGGRAYNEQFF TGTGCAGGGGAGGGCGGGAGAGCCTACAATGAGCAGTTCTTC